Below, 13 T cell receptor beta chains from the same sample are listed, as sequenced in a study of identical twins' blood T cells (dated by TCRdb to the early 2010s). The library was prepared using 5' RACE. Sequenced using an Illumina Genome Analyzer IIx. Using fastp at Q25 and MiXCR, TCRdb reprocessed the public reads and kept productive beta chains. Entries are consolidated by CDR3 protein sequence, retaining the most common genes and DNA. This sample lists roughly 340,000 distinct CDR3 sequences; roughly 30% were detected once. Roughly 6.1% of the sample rests with the top ten. Source material: PBMCs. The source is a woman aged 18-55 years in good health.

This clonotype was seen many times. This rearrangement joins TRBV7-9 to TRBJ1-2; D unresolved. Trimming removed 2 bases from V and 8 bases from J, with 15 bases in between. Germline loops: CDR1 SEHNR, CDR2 FQNEAQ (reference sequence). CDR3 length: 14 residues. In DNA, the CDR3 is TGTGCCAGCAGCTTATCGAGAACGGACTTGGGCTACACCTTC. Encoded protein: CASSLSRTDLGYTF.

A remark on this clonotype: This sequence may be a read error, since a much larger clone differs from it by one base. The chain uses TRBV29-1 and TRBJ1-1; the D gene is possibly TRBD1 (5 bases). This CDR3 contains 13 residues. Germline V gives CDR1 SQVTM, CDR2 ANQGSEA. With 4 bases removed from V and 5 bases from J, the gap between germline ends came to 14 bases. CDR3 DNA: TGCAGCGTTGGTGAGGTGGGGCGAACTGAAGCTTTCTTT. Its translation: CSVGEVGRTEAFF.

The chain joins TRBV5-1 to TRBJ1-6; D gene uncertain. The CDR3 consists of 16 residues. The germline V gene has CDR1 SGHRS and CDR2 YFSETQ. V was shortened by 0 bases and J by 11 bases, with 18 bases between the two germline ends. CDR3 amino acids: CASSLVPVFYGTPLHF. The CDR3 region has the DNA TGCGCCAGCAGCTTGGTACCCGTTTTTTATGGGACACCCCTCCACTTT. The complete variable domain, with remaining parts taken from reference TRBV5-1 and TRBJ1-6, reads KAGVTQTPRYLIKTRGQQVTLSCSPISGHRSVSWYQQTPGQGLQFLFEYFSETQRNKGNFPGRFSGRQFSNSRSEMNVSTLELGDSALYLCASSLVPVFYGTPLHFGNGTRLTVT.

The gene calls are TRBV6-5 and TRBJ1-2, with D tentatively TRBD1 (5 bases). Trimming pared 0 bases from V and 0 bases from J, leaving 8 bases between. The V gene's germline CDR1 is MNHEY and CDR2 SVGAGI. The CDR3 has 15 amino acids. CDR3: CASSYSGTANYGYTF. CDR3 bases: TGTGCCAGCAGTTACTCCGGGACTGCTAACTATGGCTACACCTTC.

The J gene is TRBJ2-1, the V gene TRBV19, with 10 nucleotides matching TRBD2. J lost 9 bases, V lost 10 bases, and 15 bases had no gene match. Germline V gene lookup returns CDR1 LNHDA and CDR2 SQIVND (reference sequence). This CDR3 region has 15 residues. This chain's CDR3 is CATLVAGGFESEQFF. The DNA of the CDR3 is TGTGCCACTTTAGTAGCGGGAGGATTCGAGAGTGAGCAGTTCTTC.

This clonotype appeared many times. The V and J genes are TRBV27 and TRBJ1-1; D not certain. CDR3 size: 13 residues. V was shortened by 3 bases and J by 1 base, with 6 bases between the two germline ends. Germline V gene lookup returns CDR1 MNHEY and CDR2 SMNVEV (reference sequence). As DNA, the CDR3 is TGTGCCAGCAGTTTCTCCAGGAACACTGAAGCTTTCTTT. It specifies CASSFSRNTEAFF.

In its sample, this clonotype was seen a few times. J is TRBJ1-1 and V is TRBV27; maybe TRBD1 (6 bases). Germline lookup yields CDR1 MNHEY and CDR2 SMNVEV (reference sequence). This CDR3 has 18 amino acids. V lost 6 bases and J 0 bases, leaving 23 bases between the germline ends. The CDR3 nucleotides are TGTGCCAGCAGCCCCCTTAACAGGGATCCAACTATGAACACTGAAGCTTTCTTT. It yields the protein CASSPLNRDPTMNTEAFF.

The V and J genes are TRBV3-1 and TRBJ1-6, with 7 bases lining up with TRBD1. Trimming took 3 bases from V and 18 from J; bases not matched to a gene: 11. The germline V gene has CDR1 LGHDT and CDR2 YNNKEL (reference sequence). The CDR3 contains 13 residues. CDR3 in amino acids: CASSQSLKTGTHF. The CDR3 DNA sequence: TGTGCCAGCAGCCAGAGTTTGAAGACAGGGACCCACTTT.

The chain combines TRBV12-3 or TRBV12-4 with TRBJ1-6; TRBD1 is a possible D gene (5 bases). This CDR3 contains 11 residues. Deletions cut 1 base from V and 13 bases from J, with 5 bases between. The CDR3 DNA is TGTGCCAGCAGTTTAGGACAGCCCCTCCACTTT. Protein: CASSLGQPLHF.

This clonotype showed up many times. The rearrangement links TRBV20-1 to TRBJ1-1; 8 nucleotides line up with TRBD1. Germline CDR1 is DFQATT and CDR2 is SNEGSKA (reference sequence). The CDR3 is made up of 13 amino acids. The J segment lost 4 bases and the V segment lost 2 bases, leaving 3 bases of the junction unmatched. CDR3 region: CSARTGGSTEAFF. The CDR3 DNA reads TGCAGTGCTAGAACAGGGGGTAGCACTGAAGCTTTCTTT.

Only one count was recorded for this clonotype. V is TRBV29-1 and J is TRBJ2-1; TRBD2 might be the D (6 bases). Germline V lookup: CDR1 SQVTM, CDR2 ANQGSEA. The CDR3 consists of 13 residues. Trimming cost V 5 bases and J 0 bases, with 8 bases left between them. The chain's CDR3 is CSVRRDSYNEQFF. The DNA for the CDR3 is TGCAGCGTTCGGCGGGACTCCTACAATGAGCAGTTCTTC.

CDR3 in amino acids: CASSFLAGGATGELFF. In DNA form, the CDR3 reads TGCGCCAGCAGCTTTCTAGCGGGAGGAGCTACCGGGGAGCTGTTTTTT. The chain uses TRBV5-1 and TRBJ2-2; 11 bases map to TRBD2. The CDR3 loop spans 16 amino acids. CDR1 and CDR2 from the germline V gene are SGHRS and YFSETQ. V dropped 2 bases and J dropped 5; count of bases not matched to a gene: 5.

This clonotype was observed a few times. This CDR3 is CSARDRGPHEQYF. The CDR3 DNA reads as TGCAGTGCTAGAGATAGGGGACCCCACGAGCAGTACTTC. The gene calls are TRBV20-1 and TRBJ2-7, with D possibly called TRBD1 or TRBD2 (5 bases each). CDR3 length: 13 residues. Looked up from germline, CDR1 is DFQATT and CDR2 is SNEGSKA (reference sequence). V lost 0 bases, J lost 5 bases, and 11 bases lay in between.